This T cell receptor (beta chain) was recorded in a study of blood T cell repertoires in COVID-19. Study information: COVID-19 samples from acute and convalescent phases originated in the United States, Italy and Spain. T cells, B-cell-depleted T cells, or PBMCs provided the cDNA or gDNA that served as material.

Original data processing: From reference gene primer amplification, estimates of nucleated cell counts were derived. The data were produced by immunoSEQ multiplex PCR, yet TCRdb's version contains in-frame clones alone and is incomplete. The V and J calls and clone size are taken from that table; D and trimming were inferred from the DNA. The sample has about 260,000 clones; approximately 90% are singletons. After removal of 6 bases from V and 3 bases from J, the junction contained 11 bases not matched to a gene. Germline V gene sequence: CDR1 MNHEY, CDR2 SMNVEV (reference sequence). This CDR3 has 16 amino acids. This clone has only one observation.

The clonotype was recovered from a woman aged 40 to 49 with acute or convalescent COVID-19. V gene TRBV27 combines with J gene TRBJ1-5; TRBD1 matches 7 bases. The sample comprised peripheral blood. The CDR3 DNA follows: TGTGCCAGCAGCGCGAACAGGGGTGGAAACAATCAGCCCCAGCATTTT. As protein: CASSANRGGNNQPQHF.